These 26 T cell receptor beta chains were sequenced from one sample in a study of blood T cell repertoires in COVID-19. Libraries were prepared by immunoSEQ multiplex PCR; TCRdb keeps only in-frame clonotypes and omits some of them. Of around 100,000 clones in the sample, approximately 84% were seen once. The material sequenced was peripheral blood. The receptors originated from a human donor in a cohort sampled during active COVID-19.

The CDR3 spells CSVGGGAGGLYEQYF. In DNA form, the CDR3 reads TGCAGCGTTGGGGGAGGAGCGGGAGGGCTCTACGAGCAGTACTTC. V gene TRBV29-1 combines with J gene TRBJ2-7, with 10 positions matching TRBD2. This CDR3 region has 15 residues. Germline CDR1 is SQVTM and CDR2 is ANQGSEA. V lost 4 bases and J lost 3; bases outside the gene matches: 9.

The chain recombines TRBV7-2 with TRBJ1-2; D call uncertain. V was shortened by 5 bases and J by 4 bases, with 14 bases between the two germline ends. Germline V gene sequence: CDR1 SGHTA, CDR2 FQGNSA. This CDR3 contains 14 residues. CDR3 in amino acids: CASSPDGGPYGYTF. The CDR3 region has the DNA TGTGCCAGCAGCCCGGACGGAGGGCCCTATGGCTACACCTTC. The whole variable domain, filled in from reference TRBV7-2 and TRBJ1-2, reads GAGVSQSPSNKVTEKGKDVELRCDPISGHTALYWYRQSLGQGLEFLIYFQGNSAPDKSGLPSDRFSAERTGGSVSTLTIQRTQQEDSAVYLCASSPDGGPYGYTFGSGTRLTVV.

The chain joins TRBV18 to TRBJ2-1, with D possibly matching TRBD1 (6 bases). This CDR3 comprises 13 residues. With 6 bases removed from V and 8 bases from J, the gap between germline ends came to 14 bases. Germline-derived CDR1 and CDR2 are KGHSH and LQKENI. This chain's CDR3 is CASSPVQGYEQFF. Written as DNA, the CDR3 is TGTGCCAGCTCGCCAGTACAGGGCTATGAGCAGTTCTTC.

The CDR3 region is CASSLSINYKDSHRASYTF. DNA of the CDR3: TGTGCCAGCAGTTTATCGATCAACTATAAGGACAGCCACCGAGCGTCCTACACCTTC. The V call is TRBV27, the J call TRBJ1-2, with a tentative D call TRBD1 (6 bases). The CDR3 spans 19 residues. The V end was cut by 0 bases, the J end by 10 bases, with 30 bases between. Looked up from germline, CDR1 is MNHEY and CDR2 is SMNVEV (reference sequence).

This sequence joins TRBV4-2 and TRBJ2-3; D might be TRBD2 (6 bases). Germline V gene sequence: CDR1 LGHNA, CDR2 YNFKEQ. The CDR3 consists of 15 residues. V was clipped by 4 bases and J by 1 base, with 12 bases between them. Here the CDR3 reads CASSPFGRGTDTQYF. DNA of the CDR3: TGTGCCAGCAGCCCTTTCGGGAGAGGCACAGATACGCAGTATTTT.

The CDR3 sequence is CASSLSSPSYNEQFF. In DNA form, the CDR3 reads TGTGCCAGCAGTTTGTCTAGCCCGTCCTACAATGAGCAGTTCTTC. The chain combines TRBV27 with TRBJ2-1; TRBD2 is a possible D gene (5 bases). Germline CDR1 reads MNHEY; CDR2 reads SMNVEV (reference sequence). This CDR3 spans 15 amino acids. The ends were cut back, 3 bases at V and 1 base at J, with 10 bases in the middle.

This clone was observed a handful of times. V gene TRBV6-4 combines with J gene TRBJ2-3; the match to TRBD2 covers 13 bases. The CDR3 spans 15 residues. The V gene end was trimmed by 7 bases and the J gene end by 4 bases; junction bases not matched to a gene: 5. Germline V lookup: CDR1 MRHNA, CDR2 SNTAGT. The CDR3 region is CASKTSGGAADTQYF. The CDR3 DNA reads TGTGCCAGCAAAACTAGCGGGGGGGCTGCAGATACGCAGTATTTT.

A few counts support this clone. The chain is built from TRBV7-9 and TRBJ1-2; TRBD1 matches at 10 bases. From germline, CDR1 is SEHNR and CDR2 FQNEAQ (reference sequence). This CDR3 has 15 residues. J was trimmed by 8 bases and V by 4 bases; bases with no gene match: 10. The CDR3 here is CASSYRDRGEAGYTF. As DNA, the CDR3 is TGTGCCAGCAGCTACCGGGACAGGGGAGAAGCGGGCTACACCTTC.

This clone was counted once. The CDR3 sequence: CASSFGTSSEQYF. The CDR3 nucleotides read TGTGCCAGCAGCTTCGGGACTAGCAGCGAGCAGTACTTC. V gene TRBV7-2 combines with J gene TRBJ2-7; 9 bases line up with TRBD2. With V trimmed by 3 bases and J by 6 bases, 3 bases remained unmatched. Germline V gene sequence: CDR1 SGHTA, CDR2 FQGNSA. This CDR3 is built from 13 residues.

This chain links TRBV28 with TRBJ2-5; 11 positions agree with TRBD1. The V gene's germline CDR1 is MDHEN and CDR2 SYDVKM. The trim removed 6 bases at V and 5 bases at J, leaving 8 bases unmatched. The CDR3 is 15 amino acids. The CDR3 sequence: CASSRGDRGIETQYF. The CDR3 DNA reads TGTGCCAGCAGCCGTGGGGACAGGGGGATTGAGACCCAGTACTTC.

The rearrangement links TRBV7-8 to TRBJ2-1; 7 positions agree with TRBD2. Unmatched junction bases numbered 4, after V lost 4 bases and J lost 4 bases. Germline assignment: CDR1 SGHVS and CDR2 FQNEAQ. The CDR3 extends over 14 amino acids. The CDR3 loop reads CASSYGRRYNEQFF. In DNA, the CDR3 is TGTGCCAGCAGCTACGGGAGGCGGTACAATGAGCAGTTCTTC.

The table lists this clone with a count of one. The chain has TRBV5-1 and TRBJ2-5; 11 positions agree with TRBD2. The junction had 4 bases not matched to a gene; V was cut back by 4 bases and J by 2 bases. CDR1 and CDR2 from the germline V gene are SGHRS and YFSETQ. This CDR3 spans 15 amino acids. The CDR3 DNA follows: TGCGCCAGCAGCGGTAGCGGGGGGGGTCAAGAGACCCAGTACTTC. Translation: CASSGSGGGQETQYF.

This chain connects TRBV11-1 to TRBJ2-5, with D uncertain. This CDR3 has 14 amino acids. CDR1 SGHAT and CDR2 FQDESV come from the germline V gene (reference sequence). Trimming took 4 bases from V and 5 from J, leaving 14 bases between them. The CDR3 protein is CASSSTGYSETQYF. The CDR3 nucleotides read TGTGCCAGCAGCTCGACCGGGTATTCGGAGACCCAGTACTTC.

V gene TRBV20-1 combines with J gene TRBJ2-7; 8 bases map to TRBD2. The V segment lost 6 bases and the J segment 6 bases; nucleotides outside the gene matches: 4. This CDR3 has 11 residues. CDR1 and CDR2 (germline): DFQATT, SNEGSKA (reference sequence). This CDR3 is CSAAGGGEQYF. The CDR3 DNA reads as TGCAGTGCGGCGGGGGGAGGCGAGCAGTACTTC.

This clone was found a few times. This CDR3 is also generated by other DNA sequences in the sample. CDR3 in DNA: TGTGCCAGCAGCTCCGGCGGGGGTACCGGGGAGCTGTTTTTT. This encodes CASSSGGGTGELFF. The gene calls are TRBV7-3 and TRBJ2-2; 7 positions match TRBD2. The trim removed 4 bases at V and 5 bases at J, leaving 4 bases unmatched. This CDR3 contains 14 residues. In germline, CDR1 is SGHTA, CDR2 FQGTGA.

The chain uses TRBV7-2 and TRBJ2-1, with 7 bases that match TRBD2. From germline, CDR1 is SGHTA and CDR2 FQGNSA. The J segment lost 6 bases and the V segment lost 1 base, leaving 6 bases of the junction unmatched. The CDR3 length is 15 residues. The CDR3 is CASSLEAGPSNEQFF. CDR3 coding DNA: TGTGCCAGCAGCTTAGAAGCGGGGCCCAGCAATGAGCAGTTCTTC.

The gene calls are TRBV5-1 and TRBJ2-5, with D maybe TRBD1 (7 bases). Deletions cut 4 bases from V and 4 bases from J, with 17 bases between. The CDR3 sequence is 15 residues long. Germline V gene data show CDR1 as SGHRS and CDR2 as YFSETQ. CDR3 protein: CASSPTQGGGETQYF. The CDR3 region has the DNA TGCGCCAGCAGCCCGACTCAGGGGGGAGGAGAGACCCAGTACTTC.

This clone was seen a handful of times. Additional DNA sequences in this sample encode the identical CDR3. The rearrangement uses TRBV13 and TRBJ1-4; no reliable D call. Germline V gives CDR1 PRHDT, CDR2 FYEKMQ (reference sequence). This CDR3 contains 12 residues. Trimming took off 2 bases at V and 6 bases at J, with 4 bases between the two ends. The CDR3 DNA reads TGTGCCAGCAGCTTACGGTATGAAAAACTGTTTTTT. As protein: CASSLRYEKLFF. Looking up the rest from reference TRBV13 and TRBJ1-4 gives the full variable domain: AAGVIQSPRHLIKEKRETATLKCYPIPRHDTVYWYQQGPGQDPQFLISFYEKMQSDKGSIPDRFSAQQFSDYHSELNMSSLELGDSALYFCASSLRYEKLFFGSGTQLSVL.

CDR3 region: CASSPSPGLVGGYTF. In nucleotides, the CDR3 is TGTGCCAGCTCACCAAGCCCAGGGCTGGTGGGCGGCTACACCTTC. This chain joins TRBV18 and TRBJ1-2; D perhaps matches TRBD1 (5 bases). The CDR3 contains 15 residues. Trimming pared 2 bases from V and 8 bases from J, leaving 18 bases between. The V gene's germline CDR1 is KGHSH and CDR2 LQKENI.

Within the sample, this clone is medium-sized (0.01 to 0.1%). The rearrangement joins TRBV3-1 (or the pseudogene TRBV3-2) to TRBJ2-7; D may be TRBD1 (6 bases). This CDR3 spans 15 amino acids. The germline V and J ends were trimmed by 1 base and 3 bases, with 13 bases remaining between them. CDR1 and CDR2 (germline): LGHDT, YNNKEL (reference sequence). The CDR3 here is CASSQGGQPSYEQYF. The CDR3, as DNA: TGTGCCAGCAGCCAAGGGGGGCAACCGAGCTACGAGCAGTACTTC.

This clone was seen just once. The chain recombines TRBV9 with TRBJ2-3, with TRBD2 identical over 7 bases. The CDR3 consists of 15 residues. V shed 0 bases and J 5 bases; nucleotides not matched to a gene: 6. CDR1 is SGDLS, CDR2 YYNGEE, per germline. CDR3 bases: TGTGCCAGCAGCGTAGTGACTAGCTTCGTAGATACGCAGTATTTT. This translates into CASSVVTSFVDTQYF.

This chain joins TRBV3-1 (or the pseudogene TRBV3-2) and TRBJ1-3, with D uncertain. Trimming removed 1 base from V and 0 bases from J, with 10 bases in between. The CDR3 runs to 16 residues. The V gene's germline CDR1 is LGHDT and CDR2 YNNKEL (reference sequence). The CDR3 DNA is TGTGCCAGCAGCCAAGGTCCGGGAAACTCTGGAAACACCATATATTTT. Protein product: CASSQGPGNSGNTIYF.

V and J are TRBV2 and TRBJ1-1, with a weak D call TRBD1 (5 bases). V was clipped by 7 bases and J by 4 bases, with 22 bases between them. Per germline, CDR1 SNHLY and CDR2 FYNNEI. This CDR3 spans 16 amino acids. This CDR3 is CASIPGGFSHGTEAFF. DNA of the CDR3: TGTGCCAGCATCCCCGGGGGTTTTAGTCACGGCACTGAAGCTTTCTTT.

This clone was picked up one time. The chain employs TRBV4-1 and TRBJ2-5; 13 positions match TRBD2. Germline V gene sequence: CDR1 MGHRA, CDR2 YSYEKL. Trimming cost V 4 bases and J 4 bases; bases outside gene matches: 6. The length of the CDR3 is 16 residues. CDR3 amino acids: CASSLLAGGVGETQYF. In DNA form, the CDR3 reads TGCGCCAGCAGCCTACTAGCGGGAGGGGTCGGAGAGACCCAGTACTTC.

The chain links TRBV19 to TRBJ2-1, with 12 positions matching TRBD2. Trimming took 1 base from V and 4 from J; bases not matched to a gene: 2. The CDR3 is 16 residues long. Per the germline V gene, CDR1 is LNHDA and CDR2 is SQIVND (reference sequence). The CDR3 region is CASSIAGLAGYNEQFF. The CDR3 DNA sequence: TGTGCCAGTAGTATAGCCGGACTAGCGGGATACAATGAGCAGTTCTTC.

A few counts support this clone. The V call is TRBV18, the J call TRBJ1-5, with 10 bases fitting TRBD1. This CDR3 comprises 17 residues. CDR1 and CDR2 from the germline V gene are KGHSH and LQKENI. The ends lost 6 bases at V and 4 bases at J; junction bases unmatched: 12. The CDR3 reads CASSPFESGQGNQPQHF. The CDR3 nucleotides are TGTGCCAGCTCCCCCTTTGAGTCGGGACAGGGGAATCAGCCCCAGCATTTT.